The clone carrying this T cell receptor beta chain was observed many times. The CDR3 contains 13 residues. V lost 8 bases, J lost 0 bases, and 11 bases lay in between. Germline lookup yields CDR1 MNHEY and CDR2 SMNVEV (reference sequence). Documented time point: patch test 1, 2 weeks after DPC sensitization. Sample treatment: therapeutic diphenylcyclopropenone sensitization with weekly scalp DPC. This entry belongs to a study of human T cells and chemical hapten exposure. As for the study in general: Subjects had 2% DPC placed on 2 cm by 2 cm of upper inner arm skin for sensitization. Slight volume differences across pooled libraries mainly accounted for varying per-sample TCR yields.

Methods used by the authors: Sample TCR totals centred on a median of 95,638, ranging roughly 23,224 to 700,000. MiXCR, applied by TCRdb to the RACE reads, yields one record per CDR3 protein. In this record, the V and J calls reflect TCRdb's handling and not the investigators' own analysis. The table shows about 340,000 distinct CDR3 sequences, with about 7% occurring only once. Sequences were derived from whole blood, sampled in connection with sensitization to the hapten diphenylcyclopropenone (DPC). The rearrangement joins TRBV27 to TRBJ2-7; no definite D call. This TCR came from a woman between 18 and 30 years old with alopecia areata. Some clones in this sample may be carry-over from other donors' samples. In DNA form, the CDR3 reads TGTGCCAGCTGGGCGGAGAGCTCCTACGAGCAGTACTTC. Translation gives CASWAESSYEQYF.